Each of the 27 T cell receptor beta chains below was sequenced from the same sample in a study of T cell clonotyping in hematopoietic cell transplantation. Assay used: immunoSEQ multiplex PCR; TCRdb lists only in-frame clones, some missing. The sample shows roughly 29,000 clones, under 85% of them seen only once. The time point is: recipient sample about 28 days before transplant, after cytoreduction. Sequences were derived from peripheral blood mononuclear cells, sampled before stem cell transplant. These receptors all stem from a man aged 50 to 59 with myelodysplastic syndrome. Some clones in this sample may be carry-over from other donors' samples.

The V gene is TRBV30, the J gene TRBJ2-1; D is uncertain. The CDR3 contains 11 residues. Germline lookup yields CDR1 GTSNPN and CDR2 SVGIG (reference sequence). V was pared by 2 bases and J by 9 bases, with 8 bases between. The CDR3 coding sequence is TGTGCCTGGAGTCGTGTCCGTGAGCAGTTCTTC. This gives the protein CAWSRVREQFF.

J is TRBJ2-7 and V is TRBV5-6; D remains unclear. Germline V lookup: CDR1 SGHDT, CDR2 YYEEEE. V was trimmed by 6 bases and J by 2 bases, leaving 15 bases between them. This CDR3 has 14 residues. Written as DNA, the CDR3 is TGTGCCAGCACCAACGACTTGACCACCTACGAGCAGTACTTC. The encoded protein is CASTNDLTTYEQYF.

The chain is built from TRBV30 and TRBJ1-2; 7 bases map to TRBD1. This CDR3 spans 13 amino acids. The V gene's germline CDR1 is GTSNPN and CDR2 SVGIG (reference sequence). J gave up 3 bases and V 4 bases, and 5 bases lay outside the gene matches. The CDR3 spells CAWNDRAHYGYTF. The CDR3 region has the DNA TGTGCCTGGAACGACAGGGCCCACTATGGCTACACCTTC.

The V call is TRBV27, the J call TRBJ2-5; D possibly corresponds to TRBD2 (7 bases). Germline-derived CDR1 and CDR2 are MNHEY and SMNVEV (reference sequence). Trimming removed 8 bases from V and 4 bases from J, with 20 bases in between. The CDR3 contains 15 residues. CDR3 protein: CASRPFRGGLETQYF. CDR3 DNA sequence: TGTGCCAGCCGACCCTTCCGCGGGGGCTTAGAGACCCAGTACTTC.

V usage is TRBV6-1 and J usage is TRBJ1-1; D unresolved. CDR3 size: 14 residues. V was clipped by 2 bases and J by 8 bases, with 15 bases between them. CDR1 is MNHNS, CDR2 SASEGT, per germline. CDR3 region: CASSELDRGSEAFF. CDR3 bases: TGTGCCAGCAGTGAACTGGATAGAGGGTCCGAAGCTTTCTTT.

V and J are TRBV5-5 and TRBJ2-3; 7 bases are a match to TRBD2. The junction had 6 bases not matched to a gene; V was cut back by 0 bases and J by 2 bases. The CDR3 extends over 16 amino acids. Germline loops: CDR1 SGHKS, CDR2 YYEKEE (reference sequence). The CDR3: CASSLGLGGVTDTQYF. CDR3 bases: TGTGCCAGCAGCTTGGGGTTGGGAGGGGTCACAGATACGCAGTATTTT.

The chain has TRBV6-5 and TRBJ2-7, with 9 bases fitting TRBD1. The V segment lost 6 bases and the J segment 4 bases; nucleotides outside the gene matches: 4. Germline lookup yields CDR1 MNHEY and CDR2 SVGAGI. The CDR3 is 13 amino acids. This CDR3 is CASSWGQGYEQYF. CDR3 nucleotide sequence: TGTGCCAGCAGCTGGGGACAGGGATACGAGCAGTACTTC.

This clone showed up just a few times. This chain uses TRBV6-5 with TRBJ1-2; the D is unclear. Germline CDR1 MNHEY, CDR2 SVGAGI. The CDR3 length is 12 residues. V lost 6 bases and J lost 5, with 10 bases in between. DNA of the CDR3: TGTGCCAGCAGCTACGGGGATTATGGCTACACCTTC. Protein: CASSYGDYGYTF.

The chain employs TRBV29-1 and TRBJ1-1; D is unresolved. Trimming removed 8 bases at V and 0 bases at J, with 4 bases between. Per germline, CDR1 SQVTM and CDR2 ANQGSEA. This CDR3 contains 10 residues. In nucleotides, the CDR3 is TGCAGCCTGATGAACACTGAAGCTTTCTTT. It specifies CSLMNTEAFF.

This sequence joins TRBV5-1 and TRBJ2-6, with 9 positions matching TRBD1. Unmatched junction bases numbered 1, after V lost 4 bases and J lost 2 bases. The germline gives CDR1 SGHRS, CDR2 YFSETQ. This CDR3 is built from 15 residues. This CDR3 is CASSRTGAGANVLTF. The CDR3 DNA reads as TGCGCCAGCAGCAGGACAGGGGCTGGGGCCAACGTCCTGACTTTC.

The chain combines TRBV25-1 with TRBJ1-2; the match to TRBD1 covers 7 bases. With 3 bases clipped from V and 4 bases from J, the junction kept 5 bases outside the gene matches. Per germline, CDR1 MGHDK and CDR2 SYGVNS. The CDR3 length is 14 residues. This CDR3 reads CASSDRQGTYGYTF. CDR3 bases: TGTGCCAGCAGTGACAGACAGGGCACCTATGGCTACACCTTC.

This clone showed up just a few times. The CDR3 DNA reads TGCAGCGTCGCGGGACAGGGGGGGGGATTGACTGAAGCTTTCTTT. Its protein product is CSVAGQGGGLTEAFF. The chain has TRBV29-1 and TRBJ1-1; 11 bases line up with TRBD1. The CDR3 contains 15 residues. Germline values: CDR1 SQVTM, CDR2 ANQGSEA. V lost 6 bases to trimming and J lost 5 bases; unmatched junction nucleotides: 11.

The chain has TRBV29-1 and TRBJ1-2, with D tentatively TRBD1 (6 bases). Germline V gene lookup returns CDR1 SQVTM and CDR2 ANQGSEA. V lost 3 bases and J 5 bases, leaving 16 bases between the germline ends. This CDR3 is built from 14 residues. In DNA form, the CDR3 reads TGCAGCGTTGAGACTCAGGGGCTTGGGTATGGCTACACCTTC. It encodes CSVETQGLGYGYTF.

The chain links TRBV30 to TRBJ2-7, with TRBD2 matching 10 bases. Looked up from germline, CDR1 is GTSNPN and CDR2 is SVGIG (reference sequence). There are 14 residues in the CDR3. V gave up 0 bases and J gave up 4 bases; unmatched junction bases: 3. CDR3 in amino acids: CAWSVTSGYYEQYF. DNA for the CDR3: TGTGCCTGGAGTGTGACTAGCGGGTATTACGAGCAGTACTTC.

This chain joins TRBV29-1 and TRBJ2-3, with 10 bases fitting TRBD2. Germline CDR1 and CDR2: SQVTM and ANQGSEA. This CDR3 spans 15 amino acids. The J segment lost 3 bases and the V segment lost 5 bases, leaving 8 bases of the junction unmatched. As DNA, the CDR3 is TGCAGCGTTCGGACTAGCGGAACAGGGACAGATACGCAGTATTTT. It encodes CSVRTSGTGTDTQYF.

This clone was seen a handful of times. At one boundary the junction diverges from the germline segment, which might be a read error. The rearrangement links TRBV2 to TRBJ2-4, with unresolved D. The CDR3 covers 12 residues. The germline V gene encodes CDR1 SNHLY and CDR2 FYNNEI. In DNA form, the CDR3 reads TGTGCCAGCAGTGTCGCCCCCGAACGACTTGTCTTC. This translates into CASSVAPERLVF.

CDR3 loop: CSSKAAGSTDTQYF. The CDR3 region has the DNA TGCAGCTCAAAGGCGGCTGGTAGCACAGATACGCAGTATTTT. The V and J genes are TRBV29-1 and TRBJ2-3; D is unresolved. Trimming removed 8 bases at V and 0 bases at J, with 15 bases between. The CDR3 contains 14 residues. CDR1 SQVTM and CDR2 ANQGSEA come from the germline V gene.

V gene TRBV5-1 combines with J gene TRBJ2-5; 9 bases fit TRBD2. The J call is uncertain, as TRBJ2-7 better fits the DNA end. Per germline, CDR1 SGHRS and CDR2 YFSETQ. The CDR3 loop spans 15 amino acids. The CDR3 is CASSLSGGTLYEQYF. The CDR3 DNA reads TGCGCCAGCAGCTTAAGCGGGGGGACCCTCTACGAGCAGTACTTC.

The V gene is TRBV11-2, the J gene TRBJ1-2; tentatively, D is TRBD1 (5 bases). Trimming removed 7 bases at V and 3 bases at J, with 18 bases between. The germline V gene has CDR1 SGHAT and CDR2 FQNNGV. The CDR3 covers 15 residues. CDR3 residues: CASTSIRDGHYGYTF. The DNA for the CDR3 is TGTGCCAGCACTAGCATCAGGGACGGCCACTATGGCTACACCTTC.

The chain is built from TRBV6-1 and TRBJ1-2; D ambiguous. This CDR3 comprises 14 residues. Trimming cost V 4 bases and J 1 base, with 10 bases left between them. Germline CDR1 is MNHNS and CDR2 is SASEGT. CDR3 sequence: CASSAADINYGYTF. The CDR3 bases are TGTGCCAGCAGTGCTGCGGATATTAACTATGGCTACACCTTC.

V gene TRBV29-1 combines with J gene TRBJ2-7, with TRBD1 matching over 9 bases. The CDR3 is made up of 14 amino acids. From germline, CDR1 is SQVTM and CDR2 ANQGSEA. Trimming cost V 0 bases and J 3 bases; bases outside gene matches: 3. CDR3 residues: CSVEDRQGVYEQYF. DNA for the CDR3: TGCAGCGTTGAAGACAGACAGGGGGTCTACGAGCAGTACTTC.

This chain connects TRBV28 to TRBJ2-7, with 8 bases that match TRBD1. Germline V lookup: CDR1 MDHEN, CDR2 SYDVKM. The CDR3 runs 19 residues. J lost 3 bases, V lost 1 base, and 17 bases had no gene match. The CDR3 loop reads CASSLFAGGAQTLDYEQYF. Written as DNA, the CDR3 is TGTGCCAGCAGTTTATTTGCAGGGGGCGCCCAGACCCTCGACTACGAGCAGTACTTC.

V usage is TRBV9 and J usage is TRBJ2-7; tentatively, D is TRBD2 (6 bases). The CDR3 totals 14 residues. Trimming shortened V by 3 bases and J by 2 bases, and 12 bases separated the two germline ends. CDR1 and CDR2 (germline): SGDLS, YYNGEE. The CDR3 sequence is CASSDGGSAYEQYF. The CDR3 DNA sequence: TGTGCCAGCAGCGACGGGGGATCCGCCTACGAGCAGTACTTC.

The chain links TRBV6-5 to TRBJ1-1; perhaps TRBD1 as D (5 bases). V lost 10 bases, J lost 2 bases, and 14 bases lay in between. This CDR3 has 13 residues. CDR1 MNHEY and CDR2 SVGAGI come from the germline V gene. The CDR3 here is CATQGGANTEAFF. Here the CDR3 DNA reads TGTGCCACTCAAGGAGGGGCAAACACTGAAGCTTTCTTT.

Here the CDR3 DNA reads TGTGCCAGCAGTTTACGTACAGGGTACACCTACGAGCAGTACTTC. It translates to CASSLRTGYTYEQYF. The V call is TRBV27, the J call TRBJ2-7; possible D gene TRBD1, 6 bases. Trimming cost V 2 bases and J 2 bases, with 13 bases left between them. This CDR3 region has 15 residues. Germline-derived CDR1 and CDR2 are MNHEY and SMNVEV (reference sequence).

This chain connects TRBV28 to TRBJ2-7, with 8 bases lining up with TRBD1. The CDR3 loop spans 12 amino acids. Germline values: CDR1 MDHEN, CDR2 SYDVKM. With V trimmed by 5 bases and J by 4 bases, 1 base remained unmatched. CDR3 residues: CASSRTGYEQYF. The CDR3 DNA reads as TGTGCCAGCAGTAGGACAGGGTACGAGCAGTACTTC.

V and J are TRBV10-1 and TRBJ2-7; D may be TRBD2 (6 bases). The CDR3 extends over 16 amino acids. In germline, CDR1 is WNHNN, CDR2 SYGVQD (reference sequence). V lost 5 bases to trimming and J lost 2 bases, with 19 bases between them. The CDR3 DNA reads TGCGCCAGCAGTCCTGGGACTGCTCATAGGGCCTACGAGCAGTACTTC. Residues: CASSPGTAHRAYEQYF.